Presented here are 5 T cell receptor beta chains from one specimen sequenced in a study of post-analysis software for immune sequencing data. Overall study results and limits: The study found TRBV5-6, TRBV5-1 and TRBV20-1 among a few TRBV segments more frequent in patients than controls.

These receptors' targets are unknown. Unique molecular identifiers were present in the TCR beta cDNA libraries. Using its own MiXCR run on the PCR reads, TCRdb lists one record per CDR3 protein. The sample has about 820,000 distinct CDR3 sequences, roughly 50% seen once; the top ten hold approximately 4.5%. What was sequenced was blood. The receptors come from a girl aged 10 to 17 with multiple sclerosis.

This clonotype was seen only once. This chain links TRBV4-2 with TRBJ2-7; possibly TRBD2 for D (5 bases). TRBJ2-5 explains the end of the DNA better; the J call may be wrong. CDR1 and CDR2 from the germline V gene are LGHNA and YNFKEQ. CDR3 size: 14 residues. The CDR3 sequence is CASSQEFRGETQYF. The DNA for the CDR3 is TGTGCCAGCAGCCAAGAGTTCAGAGGGGAGACCCAGTACTTC.

CDR3 loop: CASSAMSVGDTQYF. CDR3 sequence (DNA): TGTGCCAGCAGCGCGATGTCTGTTGGAGATACGCAGTATTTT. The chain combines TRBV7-9 with TRBJ2-3; D not resolved. CDR1 is SEHNR and CDR2 is FQNEAQ in the germline V gene (reference sequence). The CDR3 sequence is 14 residues long. Trimming cost V 5 bases and J 5 bases, with 14 bases left between them.

This chain uses TRBV6-5 with TRBJ1-1, with D unresolved. Germline V lookup: CDR1 MNHEY, CDR2 SVGAGI. This CDR3 contains 13 residues. Trimming left V 2 bases short and J 1 base short, with 5 bases between. CDR3 loop: CASSYHQNTEAFF. The CDR3 DNA reads TGTGCCAGCAGTTACCATCAGAACACTGAAGCTTTCTTT.

This sequence joins TRBV6-1 and TRBJ1-1; no reliable D call. V was clipped by 6 bases and J by 0 bases, with 5 bases between them. CDR1 is MNHNS, CDR2 SASEGT, per germline. There are 12 residues in the CDR3. The CDR3 reads CASRIMNTEAFF. The DNA of the CDR3 is TGTGCCAGCAGGATCATGAACACTGAAGCTTTCTTT.

The rearrangement joins TRBV12-3 or TRBV12-4 to TRBJ1-4, with unresolved D. The CDR3 runs 16 residues. The ends were cut back, 5 bases at V and 0 bases at J, with 13 bases in the middle. The CDR3 spells CASSAMTETTNEKLFF. DNA for the CDR3: TGTGCCAGCAGTGCAATGACCGAGACAACTAATGAAAAACTGTTTTTT.